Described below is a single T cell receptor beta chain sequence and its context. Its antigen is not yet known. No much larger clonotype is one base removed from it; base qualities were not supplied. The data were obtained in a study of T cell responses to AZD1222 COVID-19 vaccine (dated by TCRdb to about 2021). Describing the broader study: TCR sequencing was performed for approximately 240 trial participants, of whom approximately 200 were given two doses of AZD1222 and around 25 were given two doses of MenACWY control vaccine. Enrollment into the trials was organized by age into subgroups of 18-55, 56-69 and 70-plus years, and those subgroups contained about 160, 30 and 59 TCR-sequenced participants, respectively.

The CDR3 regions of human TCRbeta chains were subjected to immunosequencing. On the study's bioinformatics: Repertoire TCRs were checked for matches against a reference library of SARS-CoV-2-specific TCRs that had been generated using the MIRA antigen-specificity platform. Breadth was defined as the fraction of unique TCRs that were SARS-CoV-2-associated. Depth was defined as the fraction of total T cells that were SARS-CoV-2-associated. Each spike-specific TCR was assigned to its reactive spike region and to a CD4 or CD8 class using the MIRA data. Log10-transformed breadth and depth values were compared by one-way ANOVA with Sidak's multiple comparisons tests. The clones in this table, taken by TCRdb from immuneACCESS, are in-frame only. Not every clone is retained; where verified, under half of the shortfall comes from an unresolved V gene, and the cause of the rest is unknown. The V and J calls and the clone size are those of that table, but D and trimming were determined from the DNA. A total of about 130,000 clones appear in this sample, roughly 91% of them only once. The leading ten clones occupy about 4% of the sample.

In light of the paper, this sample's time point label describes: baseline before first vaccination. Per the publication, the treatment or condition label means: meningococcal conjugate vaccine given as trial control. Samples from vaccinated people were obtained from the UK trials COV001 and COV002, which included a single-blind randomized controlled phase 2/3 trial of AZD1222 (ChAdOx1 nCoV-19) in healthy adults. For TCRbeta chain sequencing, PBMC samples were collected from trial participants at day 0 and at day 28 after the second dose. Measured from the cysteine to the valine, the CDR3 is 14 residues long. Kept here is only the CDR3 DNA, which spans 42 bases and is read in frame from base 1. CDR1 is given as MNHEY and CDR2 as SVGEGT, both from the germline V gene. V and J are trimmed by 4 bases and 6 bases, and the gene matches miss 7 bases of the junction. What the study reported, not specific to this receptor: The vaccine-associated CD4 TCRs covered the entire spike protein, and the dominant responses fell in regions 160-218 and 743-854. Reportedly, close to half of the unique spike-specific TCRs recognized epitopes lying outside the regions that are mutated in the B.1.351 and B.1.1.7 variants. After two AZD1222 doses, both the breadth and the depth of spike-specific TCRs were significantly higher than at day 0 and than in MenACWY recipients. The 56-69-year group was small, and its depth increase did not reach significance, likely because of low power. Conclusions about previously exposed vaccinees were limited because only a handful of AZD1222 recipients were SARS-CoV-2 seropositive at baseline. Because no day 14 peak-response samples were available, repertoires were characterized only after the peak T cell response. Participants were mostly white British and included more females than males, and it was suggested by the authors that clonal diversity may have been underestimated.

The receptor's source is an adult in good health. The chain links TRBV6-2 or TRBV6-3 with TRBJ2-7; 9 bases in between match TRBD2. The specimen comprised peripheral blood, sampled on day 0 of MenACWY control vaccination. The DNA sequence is TGTGCCAGCAGTTCTAAGCGGGGGGAATTCGAGCAGTACGTC. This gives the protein CASSSKRGEFEQYV.